Presented here are 4 T cell receptor beta chains from one specimen sequenced in a study of graft-versus-host responses after intestinal transplantation. Sequencing used immunoSEQ multiplex PCR; TCRdb keeps in-frame clones, though not all of them. The data hold some 45,000 clones, with 85% to 95% observed a single time. The starting material was PBMCs, obtained about 320 days after intestinal transplant. These TCRs come from a human patient who received an intestinal transplant, so some T cells may come from the graft donor.

The chain combines TRBV6-1 with TRBJ1-5, with TRBD1 identical over 7 bases. This CDR3 spans 15 amino acids. V was clipped by 6 bases and J by 5 bases; unmatched bases: 10. The germline CDR1 and CDR2 sequences are MNHNS and SASEGT. The CDR3 loop is CASRATGILDQPQHF. CDR3 coding DNA: TGTGCCAGCAGAGCGACAGGGATATTGGATCAGCCCCAGCATTTT.

About this clone itself: The final CDR3 position lacks the conserved phenylalanine or tryptophan, pointing to a likely read error. The DNA is left out, because the CDR3 cannot be placed on it with certainty; the CDR3 is given as TCRdb lists it. The chain uses TRBV30 and TRBJ2-7; the D call of TRBD2 is as the table states it, not checked on the DNA. Germline CDR1 is GTSNPN and CDR2 is SVGIG (reference sequence). Both ends counted, the CDR3 spans 13 residues. The CDR3: CAWSVYPSRLLFL.

The CDR3 sequence is CASSRSSSSYNEQFF. The CDR3 DNA follows: TGTGCCAGCAGCCGTTCTTCTAGCTCCTACAATGAGCAGTTCTTC. The rearrangement uses TRBV7-2 and TRBJ2-1; D not certain. V lost 5 bases to trimming and J lost 0 bases, with 11 bases between them. Germline V gene data show CDR1 as SGHTA and CDR2 as FQGNSA. This CDR3 comprises 15 residues.

The V gene is TRBV9, the J gene TRBJ1-3; no clear D gene. Trimming pared 0 bases from V and 2 bases from J, leaving 9 bases between. This CDR3 spans 15 amino acids. CDR1 and CDR2 (germline): SGDLS, YYNGEE. CDR3 nucleotides: TGTGCCAGCAGCGTAGATCCGAGGCCTGGAAACACCATATATTTT. It specifies CASSVDPRPGNTIYF.